Listed here are 32 T cell receptor beta chains from one sample, sequenced in a study of human T cells and chemical hapten exposure. Using its own MiXCR run on the RACE reads, TCRdb lists one record per CDR3 protein. This table holds about 200,000 distinct CDR3 sequences, under 25% found once. The time point was: patch test 3, about 24 weeks after DPC sensitization. The treatment was: therapeutic diphenylcyclopropenone sensitization with weekly scalp DPC. Source: whole blood, taken in connection with sensitization to the hapten diphenylcyclopropenone (DPC). Source of these receptors: a woman aged 40-49 years with alopecia areata. Some clones in this sample may be carry-over from other donors' samples.

The chain is built from TRBV23-1 and TRBJ2-5; 9 bases line up with TRBD2. TRBV23-1 is annotated as an ORF whose role is uncertain. V lost 1 base and J lost 4; bases outside the gene matches: 13. The CDR3 contains 18 residues. The CDR3 bases are TGCGCCAGCAGTCAATGGCTAGCGGGACCTAGACTTGGAGAGACCCAGTACTTC. Translating gives CASSQWLAGPRLGETQYF.

This clonotype has more than one count but fewer than ten. The chain is built from TRBV10-2 and TRBJ2-5; D not certain. The CDR3 has 13 residues. The ends were cut back, 2 bases at V and 1 base at J, with 5 bases in the middle. The germline V gene encodes CDR1 WSHSY and CDR2 SAAADI. As DNA, the CDR3 is TGCGCCAGCAGTGAGAGGCTCCAAGAGACCCAGTACTTC. Translated: CASSERLQETQYF.

Notes on this clonotype: Given a much more abundant clone one base away, this may be a read error. The chain is built from TRBV5-1 and TRBJ2-1; 13 bases match TRBD2. Germline assignment: CDR1 SGHRS and CDR2 YFSETQ. The trim removed 3 bases at V and 14 bases at J, leaving 11 bases unmatched. This CDR3 has 15 residues. The CDR3 region is CASSSGTSGTGQEFF. The CDR3 DNA reads as TGCGCCAGCAGCTCCGGGACTAGCGGGACGGGTCAGGAGTTCTTC. Supplemented by reference TRBV5-1 and TRBJ2-1, the full variable domain reads KAGVTQTPRYLIKTRGQQVTLSCSPISGHRSVSWYQQTPGQGLQFLFEYFSETQRNKGNFPGRFSGRQFSNSRSEMNVSTLELGDSALYLCASSSGTSGTGQEFFGPGTRLTVL.

The chain combines TRBV9 with TRBJ2-1, with 8 bases lining up with TRBD1. Per the germline V gene, CDR1 is SGDLS and CDR2 is YYNGEE. This CDR3 spans 15 amino acids. J lost 8 bases, V lost 0 bases, and 7 bases had no gene match. The CDR3 is CASSVAGGLFYEQFF. CDR3 nucleotide sequence: TGTGCCAGCAGCGTAGCAGGGGGCTTATTCTATGAGCAGTTCTTC.

This clonotype was picked up a small number of times. The chain employs TRBV15 and TRBJ1-2; tentatively, D is TRBD1 (6 bases). Looked up from germline, CDR1 is LNHNV and CDR2 is YYDKDF (reference sequence). V was trimmed by 0 bases and J by 8 bases, leaving 16 bases between them. The CDR3 is 15 amino acids. The CDR3 loop reads CATSREFGGAEGYTF. CDR3 DNA: TGTGCCACCAGCAGAGAATTTGGGGGGGCTGAAGGCTACACCTTC.

The chain recombines TRBV29-1 with TRBJ1-1, with D hard to call. The CDR3 has 13 residues. Germline loops: CDR1 SQVTM, CDR2 ANQGSEA. The V end was cut by 7 bases, the J end by 3 bases, with 15 bases between. The DNA of the CDR3 is TGCAGCGCCCAGAGAAGGGCGGACACTGAAGCTTTCTTT. Translated, it gives CSAQRRADTEAFF.

There are a few counts of this clonotype. V usage is TRBV28 and J usage is TRBJ1-5; D gene ambiguous. Looked up from germline, CDR1 is MDHEN and CDR2 is SYDVKM. The germline V and J ends were trimmed by 1 base and 4 bases, with 8 bases remaining between them. CDR3 length equals 14 residues. The CDR3 loop is CASSLLSGNQPQHF. The DNA of the CDR3 is TGTGCCAGCAGTTTATTGAGCGGAAATCAGCCCCAGCATTTT.

The J gene is TRBJ2-1, the V gene TRBV9, with D unclear. The germline gives CDR1 SGDLS, CDR2 YYNGEE. V was clipped by 4 bases and J by 5 bases, with 7 bases between them. This CDR3 has 12 amino acids. CDR3 in amino acids: CASSLIDNEQFF. CDR3 sequence (DNA): TGTGCCAGCAGCTTAATTGACAATGAGCAGTTCTTC.

This clonotype occurred many times. The rearrangement uses TRBV7-9 and TRBJ1-1; D not resolved. The CDR3 spans 14 residues. V lost 2 bases to trimming and J lost 6 bases, with 13 bases between them. CDR1 is SEHNR and CDR2 is FQNEAQ in the germline V gene (reference sequence). The CDR3 sequence is CASSLSRGAAEAFF. The CDR3, as DNA: TGTGCCAGCAGCTTAAGTAGAGGAGCCGCTGAAGCTTTCTTT.

This clonotype was picked up many times. The rearrangement uses TRBV20-1 and TRBJ2-7; weak D call: TRBD1 (8 bases). Trimming took off 4 bases at V and 3 bases at J, with 22 bases between the two ends. There are 16 residues in the CDR3. Germline CDR1 DFQATT, CDR2 SNEGSKA (reference sequence). The CDR3 protein is CSATGDTTGEGYEQYF. CDR3 DNA sequence: TGCAGTGCTACAGGCGATACGACAGGGGAGGGCTACGAGCAGTACTTC.

This clonotype occurred a few times. The V gene is TRBV20-1, the J gene TRBJ1-2, with D perhaps TRBD1 (5 bases). The CDR3 is 16 amino acids. Germline loops: CDR1 DFQATT, CDR2 SNEGSKA (reference sequence). V was shortened by 4 bases and J by 0 bases, with 18 bases between the two germline ends. CDR3 loop: CSANDQGTTTNYGYTF. The CDR3, as DNA: TGCAGTGCTAACGATCAGGGCACGACCACTAACTATGGCTACACCTTC.

About this clonotype itself: Compared with germline, one end of the junction differs, possibly owing to a read error. The chain is built from TRBV7-2 and TRBJ2-7; 7 positions match TRBD2. Germline V gene data show CDR1 as SGHTA and CDR2 as FQGNSA. The CDR3 contains 17 residues. Here the CDR3 DNA reads TGTGCCAGCAACTTAACAGGAATCGGGCTGGGGGGGTACGAGCAGTACTTC. Amino acids: CASNLTGIGLGGYEQYF.

This sequence joins TRBV20-1 and TRBJ1-5; D uncertain. Germline V lookup: CDR1 DFQATT, CDR2 SNEGSKA (reference sequence). Trimming removed 6 bases at V and 6 bases at J, with 18 bases between. CDR3 length equals 14 residues. CDR3 bases: TGCAGTGCACCCGATGCGGGGTCGGGTCAGCCCCAGCATTTT. Amino acids: CSAPDAGSGQPQHF.

This clonotype was observed a handful of times. This chain uses TRBV19 with TRBJ1-2; 10 nucleotides agree with TRBD1. This CDR3 has 15 residues. The trim removed 3 bases at V and 4 bases at J, leaving 5 bases unmatched. From germline, CDR1 is LNHDA and CDR2 SQIVND (reference sequence). This CDR3 is CASSISTGGIYGYTF. CDR3 in DNA: TGTGCCAGTAGTATTTCGACAGGGGGCATCTATGGCTACACCTTC.

This clonotype turned up a few times. The rearrangement uses TRBV7-9 and TRBJ2-5, with 7 bases identical to TRBD1. The V segment lost 2 bases and the J segment 4 bases; nucleotides outside the gene matches: 7. Germline CDR1 SEHNR, CDR2 FQNEAQ (reference sequence). This CDR3 is built from 15 residues. Here the CDR3 reads CASSLRGQVGETQYF. CDR3 nucleotides: TGTGCCAGCAGCTTACGAGGACAGGTCGGAGAGACCCAGTACTTC.

At least ten counts were recorded for this clonotype. V and J are TRBV28 and TRBJ1-5; D not certain. In germline, CDR1 is MDHEN, CDR2 SYDVKM. The V end was cut by 5 bases, the J end by 1 base, with 9 bases between. CDR3 length equals 14 residues. The CDR3 region is CASSTGGSNQPQHF. The CDR3 bases are TGTGCCAGCAGTACCGGTGGGAGCAATCAGCCCCAGCATTTT.

This clonotype was counted at least ten times. The chain employs TRBV11-2 and TRBJ2-2, with D tentatively TRBD1 (5 bases). CDR1 is SGHAT and CDR2 is FQNNGV in the germline V gene. The CDR3 sequence is 16 residues long. Trimming pared 5 bases from V and 0 bases from J, leaving 13 bases between. The CDR3 DNA is TGTGCCAGCAGCAAAGGTCGGACAACGAACACCGGGGAGCTGTTTTTT. This gives the protein CASSKGRTTNTGELFF.

This clonotype was detected a few times. The chain is built from TRBV7-9 and TRBJ2-1; D is undetermined. The V end lost 3 bases, the J end lost 2 bases, and 11 bases lay between the germline ends. The CDR3 has 15 residues. In germline, CDR1 is SEHNR, CDR2 FQNEAQ (reference sequence). The CDR3 loop is CASSFRGLPYNEQFF. In DNA, the CDR3 is TGTGCCAGCAGCTTCCGTGGGCTTCCCTACAATGAGCAGTTCTTC. The variable domain in full, completed from reference TRBV7-9 and TRBJ2-1, reads DTGVSQNPRHKITKRGQNVTFRCDPISEHNRLYWYRQTLGQGPEFLTYFQNEAQLEKSRLLSDRFSAERPKGSFSTLEIQRTEQGDSAMYLCASSFRGLPYNEQFFGPGTRLTVL.

The table lists this clonotype with a few counts. The J gene is TRBJ2-2, the V gene TRBV6-5, with 12 bases that match TRBD2. V shed 10 bases, J shed 6 bases, and the junction held 6 bases outside the gene matches. The CDR3 totals 14 residues. Per the germline V gene, CDR1 is MNHEY and CDR2 is SVGAGI. CDR3 in DNA: TGTGCCACCCGACTAGCGGGAGCCGCCGGGGAGCTGTTTTTT. Protein: CATRLAGAAGELFF.

The table lists this clonotype with a few counts. The chain has TRBV29-1 and TRBJ1-2; tentative D call: TRBD1 (5 bases). Germline-derived CDR1 and CDR2 are SQVTM and ANQGSEA. This CDR3 spans 13 amino acids. Trimming cost V 4 bases and J 0 bases, with 9 bases left between them. The CDR3 loop is CSVVRGANYGYTF. In DNA, the CDR3 is TGCAGCGTTGTAAGAGGGGCTAACTATGGCTACACCTTC.

The chain carries TRBV10-3 and TRBJ2-1, with 12 nucleotides matching TRBD1. The CDR3 consists of 15 residues. After removal of 2 bases from V and 10 bases from J, the junction contained 6 bases not matched to a gene. In germline, CDR1 is ENHRY, CDR2 SYGVKD. The CDR3 sequence is CAISEGTGGVEEQFF. As DNA, the CDR3 is TGTGCCATCAGTGAGGGGACAGGGGGCGTGGAGGAGCAGTTCTTC.

V usage is TRBV5-5 and J usage is TRBJ1-5; 9 bases line up with TRBD1. The V gene's germline CDR1 is SGHKS and CDR2 YYEKEE (reference sequence). Germline trimming cut 3 bases from V and 7 bases from J; bases unmatched to any gene: 11. The CDR3 extends over 16 amino acids. CDR3 loop: CASSSLPGQGEQPQHF. CDR3 nucleotide sequence: TGTGCCAGCAGCTCCTTACCGGGACAGGGTGAACAGCCCCAGCATTTT.

This clonotype was counted a few times. The chain uses TRBV28 and TRBJ2-4; TRBD2 aligns across 10 bases. The CDR3 is 20 amino acids. V lost 3 bases, J lost 1 base, and 15 bases stayed unmatched. CDR1 is MDHEN and CDR2 is SYDVKM in the germline V gene. This CDR3 reads CASSFVFGIAGGLAKNIQYF. The CDR3 region has the DNA TGTGCCAGCAGTTTTGTTTTCGGGATAGCGGGAGGATTGGCCAAAAACATTCAGTACTTC. The complete variable domain, with remaining parts taken from reference TRBV28 and TRBJ2-4, reads DVKVTQSSRYLVKRTGEKVFLECVQDMDHENMFWYRQDPGLGLRLIYFSYDVKMKEKGDIPEGYSVSREKKERFSLILESASTNQTSMYLCASSFVFGIAGGLAKNIQYFGAGTRLSVL.

This chain links TRBV6-2 or TRBV6-3 with TRBJ2-6; possible D gene TRBD1, 7 bases. In germline, CDR1 is MNHEY, CDR2 SVGEGT. Trimming pared 6 bases from V and 2 bases from J, leaving 17 bases between. CDR3 size: 17 residues. The CDR3 spells CASRPHSGGTGANVLTF. CDR3 DNA sequence: TGTGCCAGCAGGCCCCATTCAGGGGGGACTGGGGCCAACGTCCTGACTTTC.

The V gene is TRBV5-1, the J gene TRBJ2-3; a weak D match, TRBD1 (5 bases). From germline, CDR1 is SGHRS and CDR2 YFSETQ. The CDR3 extends over 16 amino acids. Trimming stripped 0 bases from V and 1 base from J, with 12 bases between. DNA for the CDR3: TGCGCCAGCAGCTTGGTAGGGGCTTATGGCACAGATACGCAGTATTTT. Its translation is CASSLVGAYGTDTQYF.

This clonotype was seen only a few times. This chain connects TRBV20-1 to TRBJ2-7; 9 bases agree with TRBD2. The CDR3 is made up of 15 amino acids. J lost 4 bases, V lost 3 bases, and 10 bases had no gene match. From germline, CDR1 is DFQATT and CDR2 SNEGSKA (reference sequence). This chain's CDR3 is CSARVLGAGGYEQYF. CDR3 nucleotide sequence: TGCAGTGCTAGGGTGTTAGGCGCGGGAGGGTACGAGCAGTACTTC.

This clonotype was recorded at least ten times. This rearrangement joins TRBV11-1 to TRBJ2-5; D ambiguous. Looked up from germline, CDR1 is SGHAT and CDR2 is FQDESV (reference sequence). V lost 4 bases, J lost 3 bases, and 6 bases lay in between. This CDR3 region has 12 residues. CDR3 nucleotides: TGTGCCAGCAGCTCTCAAGAAGAGACCCAGTACTTC. Amino acids: CASSSQEETQYF.

In its sample, this clonotype was seen a few times. J is TRBJ2-1 and V is TRBV28, with 7 bases fitting TRBD2. The length of the CDR3 is 14 residues. CDR1 and CDR2 (germline): MDHEN, SYDVKM. V was pared by 8 bases and J by 4 bases, with 8 bases of the junction left unmatched. The CDR3 region has the DNA TGTGCCAGCCTTCCTAGCGGACCTTACAATGAGCAGTTCTTC. Amino acid sequence: CASLPSGPYNEQFF.

The V gene is TRBV12-3 or TRBV12-4, the J gene TRBJ2-5; TRBD2 aligns across 7 bases. There are 12 residues in the CDR3. V lost 6 bases to trimming and J lost 5 bases; unmatched junction nucleotides: 3. Here the CDR3 reads CASRGGVETQYF. The CDR3 nucleotides read TGTGCCAGCAGGGGGGGGGTGGAGACCCAGTACTTC.

As DNA, the CDR3 is TGTGCCAGCAGCTCACAGGGGGACACTGAAGCTTTCTTT. As protein: CASSSQGDTEAFF. This sequence joins TRBV7-2 and TRBJ1-1, with 8 nucleotides matching TRBD1. Germline assignment: CDR1 SGHTA and CDR2 FQGNSA. The CDR3 loop spans 13 amino acids. Germline trimming cut 4 bases from V and 3 bases from J; bases unmatched to any gene: 1.

This clonotype showed up just a few times. The DNA of the CDR3 is TGCGCCAGCAGCCAGCCCAGACAGAATAGCAATCAGCCCCAGCATTTT. Its protein product is CASSQPRQNSNQPQHF. V is TRBV4-1 and J is TRBJ1-5; D is perhaps TRBD1 (5 bases). With 3 bases removed from V and 0 bases from J, the gap between germline ends came to 12 bases. Per the germline V gene, CDR1 is MGHRA and CDR2 is YSYEKL. There are 16 residues in the CDR3.

This clonotype was found a few times. The V call is TRBV24-1, the J call TRBJ2-1; 14 positions agree with TRBD2. V shed 1 base and J 6 bases; nucleotides not matched to a gene: 4. The CDR3 spans 17 residues. Germline V gene data show CDR1 as KGHDR and CDR2 as SFDVKD. CDR3 coding DNA: TGTGCCACCAGTGATTTCGAGGGACTAGCGGGAGTCAATGAGCAGTTCTTC. Translated, it gives CATSDFEGLAGVNEQFF.